A single T cell receptor (beta chain) is shown here with its context. This specimen belongs to a study of blood T cells in healthy people across ages. V was shortened by 5 bases and J by 11 bases, with 24 bases between the two germline ends. The CDR3 is 15 amino acids. The germline gives CDR1 SEHNR, CDR2 FQNEAQ (reference sequence). For the second PCR, which ran for about 7 to 12 cycles, a sample-barcoded 5' primer and a J-beta primer mix were used. Sequencing recovered at least 2.5 million CDR3-containing paired-end reads from each sample. In TCRdb, the 5' RACE reads were re-called with MiXCR into one record per CDR3 protein. Of a few hundred thousand distinct CDR3 sequences in the sample, about half are singletons; the top ten hold around 50%. Roughly 9.5 milliliters of peripheral blood were drawn from each donor into EDTA-treated tubes. Per sample, at least 5.5 micrograms of total RNA were extracted.

Material: blood. This clonotype was sampled from a man in his fifties or sixties in good health. V is TRBV7-9 and J is TRBJ2-5; possibly TRBD1 for D (8 bases). The CDR3 DNA follows: TGTGCCAGCAGCCCAGGACAGGGAGGGTACAATGAGCAGTACTTC. Translated, it gives CASSPGQGGYNEQYF.